The sequence of this T cell receptor (beta chain) was determined in a study of T cells in Graves' hyperthyroidism and ophthalmopathy. The study, taken as a whole, reports: Blood also showed most of the thyroid clonotypes that were expanded above 0.001.

Graves' hyperthyroidism is called stable when ophthalmopathy does not progress within 18 months. Uncontrolled infection, other autoimmune disease, pregnancy and lactation each barred patients from inclusion. Extraction of PBMCs used roughly 9.4 ml of fresh peripheral blood. Comments on this clonotype: What it binds is not known.

The source material, RNA transcripts, was used to amplify TCR beta CDR3 regions. TCR CDR3 underwent first-round RT-PCR with the HTBI primer set. MiXCR, applied by TCRdb to the multiplex PCR reads, yields one record per CDR3 protein. The table lists 350,000 to 400,000 distinct CDR3 sequences, 15% of them singletons. Germline CDR1 and CDR2: MNHNY and SVGAGI (reference sequence). V was clipped by 2 bases and J by 0 bases, with 12 bases between them. This CDR3 region has 16 residues. The clonotype comes from a woman aged 30 to 39 with Graves' hyperthyroidism. The gene calls are TRBV6-6 and TRBJ2-3; D gene unclear. Sample: blood. The CDR3 reads CASSYSWRQSTDTQYF. The CDR3 DNA is TGTGCCAGCAGTTACAGTTGGAGACAAAGCACAGATACGCAGTATTTT.